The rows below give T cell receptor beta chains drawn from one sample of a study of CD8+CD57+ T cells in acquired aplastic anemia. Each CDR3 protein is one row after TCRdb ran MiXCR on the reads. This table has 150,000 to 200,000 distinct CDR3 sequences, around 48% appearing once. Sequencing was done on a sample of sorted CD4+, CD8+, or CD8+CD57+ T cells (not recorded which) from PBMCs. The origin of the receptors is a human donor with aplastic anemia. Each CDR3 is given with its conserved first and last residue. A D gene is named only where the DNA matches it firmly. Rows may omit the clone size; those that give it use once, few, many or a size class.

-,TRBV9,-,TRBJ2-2,CASSPFGANTGELFF,TGTGCCAGCAGCCCCTTTGGGGCGAACACCGGGGAGCTGTTTTTT
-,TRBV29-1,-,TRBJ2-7,CSVLRDTNYEQYF,TGCAGCGTCCTCCGGGACACCAACTACGAGCAGTACTTC
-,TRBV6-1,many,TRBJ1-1,CASMLDGNTEAFF,TGTGCCAGCATGCTGGACGGGAACACTGAAGCTTTCTTT
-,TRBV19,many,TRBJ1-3,CASSIPSGARGNTIYF,TGTGCCAGTAGTATACCCTCGGGGGCGCGAGGAAACACCATATATTTT
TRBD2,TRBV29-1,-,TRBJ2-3,CSVEGGTGPYTQYF,TGCAGCGTTGAGGGGGGGACCGGACCCTATACGCAGTATTTT
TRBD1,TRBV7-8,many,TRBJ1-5,CASSTMGQGTQPQHF,TGTGCCAGCAGCACAATGGGACAGGGGACGCAGCCCCAGCATTTT
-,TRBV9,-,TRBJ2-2,CASSVVASGELFF,TGTGCCAGCAGCGTAGTAGCGAGCGGGGAGCTGTTTTTT
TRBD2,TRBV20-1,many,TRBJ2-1,CSATETPTAGGRREQFF,TGCAGTGCTACCGAAACCCCTACAGCGGGGGGGCGCCGAGAGCAGTTCTTC
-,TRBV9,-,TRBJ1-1,CASSVEGYANTEAFF,TGTGCCAGCAGCGTAGAGGGGTACGCGAACACTGAAGCTTTCTTT
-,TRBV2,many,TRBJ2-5,CASLLETQYF,TGTGCCAGCCTTTTGGAGACCCAGTACTTC
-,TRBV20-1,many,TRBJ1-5,CSASATHQPQHF,TGCAGTGCTTCAGCGACCCATCAGCCCCAGCATTTT
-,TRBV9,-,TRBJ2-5,CASSVEGSGTQYF,TGTGCCAGCAGCGTAGAAGGTAGCGGGACCCAGTACTTC
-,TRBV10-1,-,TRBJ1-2,CASSEAREGYYGYTF,TGCGCCAGCAGCGAGGCCAGGGAGGGATACTATGGCTACACCTTC
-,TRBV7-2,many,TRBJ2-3,CASTRGGGSDTQYF,TGTGCCAGCACCCGAGGGGGGGGGTCGGATACGCAGTATTTT
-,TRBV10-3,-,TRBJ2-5,CATSDRGDGGTQYF,TGTGCCACCTCGGACCGAGGGGACGGGGGGACCCAGTACTTC
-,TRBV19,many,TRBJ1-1,CASSISPNTEAFF,TGTGCCAGTAGTATATCCCCGAACACTGAAGCTTTCTTT
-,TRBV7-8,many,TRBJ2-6,CASRGHLRVEANVLTF,TGTGCCAGCAGGGGACACCTTCGGGTTGAGGCCAACGTCCTGACTTTC
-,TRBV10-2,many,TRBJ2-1,CASTTRSANEGQFF,TGCGCCAGCACCACTAGGTCCGCTAACGAAGGGCAGTTCTTC
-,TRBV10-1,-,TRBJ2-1,CASSYSSAGAPSGQFF,TGTGCCAGCAGTTATTCATCGGCGGGGGCCCCCTCGGGGCAGTTCTTC
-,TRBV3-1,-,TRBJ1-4,CASSQGAAGAGLLF,TGTGCCAGCAGCCAAGGAGCGGCCGGGGCTGGACTGCTTTTT
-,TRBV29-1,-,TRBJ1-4,CSAQVGWRTNEKLFF,TGCAGCGCCCAAGTTGGCTGGAGGACTAATGAAAAACTGTTTTTT
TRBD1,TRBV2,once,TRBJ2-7,CARTNATGVIYEQYF,TGTGCCAGGACAAACGCGACAGGGGTGATTTACGAGCAGTACTTC
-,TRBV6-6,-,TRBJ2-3,CASSYSVRTDTQYF,TGTGCCAGCAGTTACTCGGTACGCACAGATACGCAGTATTTT
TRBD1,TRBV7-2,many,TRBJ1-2,CASSLAPQGKVHGYTF,TGTGCCAGCAGCTTAGCCCCACAGGGGAAGGTTCATGGCTACACCTTC
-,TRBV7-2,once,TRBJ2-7,CASSFGGGSNEQYF,TGTGCCAGCAGCTTCGGGGGCGGGAGCAACGAGCAGTACTTC
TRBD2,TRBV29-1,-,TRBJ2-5,CSASISGGAQTQYF,TGCAGCGCCAGCATTAGCGGGGGGGCGCAGACCCAGTACTTC
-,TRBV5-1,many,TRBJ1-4,CASREGREEEKLFF,TGCGCCAGCCGCGAGGGGAGGGAGGAAGAAAAACTGTTTTTT
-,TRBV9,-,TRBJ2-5,CASSLQRETQYF,TGTGCCAGCAGCTTACAGCGGGAGACCCAGTACTTC
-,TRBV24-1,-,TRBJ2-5,CATSEYGPVGETQYF,TGTGCCACCAGTGAATACGGGCCGGTGGGGGAAACCCAGTACTTC
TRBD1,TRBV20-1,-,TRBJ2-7,CSAYGQGRGNEQYF,TGCAGTGCTTACGGACAGGGAAGGGGGAACGAGCAGTACTTC
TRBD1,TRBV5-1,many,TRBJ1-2,CASSSLPGTGGQNYGYTF,TGCGCCAGCAGCTCGCTACCCGGGACAGGGGGACAGAACTATGGCTACACCTTC
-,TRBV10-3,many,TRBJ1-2,CAISSGVGYTF,TGTGCCATCAGCTCAGGGGTTGGCTACACCTTC
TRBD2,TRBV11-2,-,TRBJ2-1,CASSGAGGLNEQFF,TGTGCCAGCAGCGGGGCGGGGGGCCTCAATGAGCAGTTCTTC
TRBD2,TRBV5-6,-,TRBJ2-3,CASSATPGLDTDTQYF,TGTGCCAGCAGCGCCACTCCGGGACTAGACACAGATACGCAGTATTTT
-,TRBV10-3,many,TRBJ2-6,CAISDRSGANVLTF,TGTGCCATCAGTGACAGATCTGGGGCCAACGTCCTGACTTTC
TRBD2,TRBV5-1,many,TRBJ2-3,CASSLGDYSTDTQYF,TGCGCCAGCAGCTTGGGGGACTATAGCACAGATACGCAGTATTTT
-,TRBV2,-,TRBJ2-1,CASSGVNEQFF,TGTGCCAGCTCGGGCGTAAATGAGCAGTTCTTC
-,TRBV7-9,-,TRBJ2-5,CASGFRDPQGTQYF,TGTGCCAGCGGCTTTAGAGATCCACAAGGGACCCAGTACTTC